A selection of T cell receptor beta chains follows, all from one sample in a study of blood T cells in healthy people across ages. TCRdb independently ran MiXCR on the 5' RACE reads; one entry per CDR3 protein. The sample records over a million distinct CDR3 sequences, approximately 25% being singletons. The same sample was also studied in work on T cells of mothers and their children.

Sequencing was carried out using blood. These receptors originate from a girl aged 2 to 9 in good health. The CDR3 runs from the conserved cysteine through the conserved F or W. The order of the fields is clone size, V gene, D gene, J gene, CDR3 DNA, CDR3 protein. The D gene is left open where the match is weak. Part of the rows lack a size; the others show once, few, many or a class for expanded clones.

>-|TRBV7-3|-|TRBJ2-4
TGTGCCAGCAGCTTAGAACAGGGTGGCATCAAAAACATTCAGTACTTC
CASSLEQGGIKNIQYF
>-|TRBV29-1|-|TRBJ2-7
TGCAGCGTTGAAGGTCGGGGGAAGGAGTCCTACGAGCAGTACTTC
CSVEGRGKESYEQYF
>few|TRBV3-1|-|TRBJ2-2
TGTGCCAGCAGCCACCTGGGGGCTGCCGGGGAGCTGTTTTTT
CASSHLGAAGELFF
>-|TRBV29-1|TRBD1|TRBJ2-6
TGCAGCGTCGGGTCCGGACAGGGCATCTCTGGGGCCAACGACCTGACTTTC
CSVGSGQGISGANDLTF
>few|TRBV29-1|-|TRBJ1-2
TGCAGCGTTGTCCCCAGGGGAAGGGATGGCTACACCTTC
CSVVPRGRDGYTF
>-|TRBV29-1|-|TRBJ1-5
TGCAGCGCCTCCGGAGTAGAGGGGAATCAGCCCCAGCATTTT
CSASGVEGNQPQHF
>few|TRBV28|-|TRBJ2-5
TGTGCCAGCAGTCGAACCGGGACCTTTACCTTGGAGCAGTACTTC
CASSRTGTFTLEQYF
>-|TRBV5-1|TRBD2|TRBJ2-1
TGCGCCAGCAGCATCGGACTAGCGGGAAATGCGATTCGTGGTGAGCAGTTCTTC
CASSIGLAGNAIRGEQFF
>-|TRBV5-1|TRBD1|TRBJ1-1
TGCGCCAGCAGCCGTGGACAGGACACTGAAGCTTTCTTT
CASSRGQDTEAFF
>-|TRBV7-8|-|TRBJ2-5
TGTGCCAGCAGCTTCCCCCCGCGGAACCAAGAGACCCAGTACTTC
CASSFPPRNQETQYF
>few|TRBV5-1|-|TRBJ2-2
TGCGCCAGCAGCTTCCAAGCTAACACCGGGGAGCTGTTTTTT
CASSFQANTGELFF
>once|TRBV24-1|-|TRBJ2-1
TGTGCCACCAGGTTGGACGACTCTCGCAATGAGCAGTTCTTC
CATRLDDSRNEQFF
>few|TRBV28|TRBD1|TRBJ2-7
TGTGCCAGCAGGTTACCGGGACAGGGGTCCTACGAGCAGTACTTC
CASRLPGQGSYEQYF
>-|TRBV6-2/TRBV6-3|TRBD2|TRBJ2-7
TGTGCCAGCAGTTACACGGGGGGTAAGCAGTACTTC
CASSYTGGKQYF